Below are 16 T cell receptor beta chains sequenced from a single sample in a study of T cell repertoires in cytomegalovirus infection (dated by TCRdb to the late 2010s). The sequencer listed for this sample is Illumina HiSeq 1500. TCRdb reanalyzed the raw reads on its own, using fastp at Q25 for trimming and MiXCR for clone calling, and kept in-frame beta chains. CDR3 protein sequences are deduplicated, and each keeps its most common genes and DNA. The sample yields fewer than 550,000 distinct CDR3 sequences; approximately 15% were counted once. About 24% of the sample comes from the top ten. The sample comprised CD8+ T cells from PBMCs. The receptor source for this set is a human donor in good health (CMV status not recorded). Some clones in this sample may be carry-over from other donors' samples.

This clonotype was detected only a few times. The rearrangement links TRBV19 to TRBJ2-7, with D perhaps TRBD2 (6 bases). The CDR3 spans 13 residues. CDR1 is LNHDA, CDR2 SQIVND, per germline (reference sequence). The V end was cut by 7 bases, the J end by 6 bases, with 16 bases between. CDR3 amino acids: CASNAGWAAEQYF. The CDR3 bases are TGTGCCAGTAACGCGGGGTGGGCGGCCGAGCAGTACTTC. Based on the CDR3 plus reference TRBV19 and TRBJ2-7, the full variable domain is DGGITQSPKYLFRKEGQNVTLSCEQNLNHDAMYWYRQDPGQGLRLIYYSQIVNDFQKGDIAEGYSVSREKKESFPLTVTSAQKNPTAFYLCASNAGWAAEQYFGPGTRLTVT.

The CDR3 coding sequence is TGTGCCACCAGAAACGACGGCTATAGCAATCAGCCCCAGCATTTT. Its translation is CATRNDGYSNQPQHF. The rearrangement uses TRBV15 and TRBJ1-5; D gene ambiguous. The V end was cut by 6 bases, the J end by 0 bases, with 12 bases between. This CDR3 is 15 amino acids long. Germline lookup yields CDR1 LNHNV and CDR2 YYDKDF (reference sequence). Variable domain in full (rest from reference TRBV15 and TRBJ1-5): DAMVIQNPRYQVTQFGKPVTLSCSQTLNHNVMYWYQQKSSQAPKLLFHYYDKDFNNEADTPDNFQSRRPNTSFCFLDIRSPGLGDTAMYLCATRNDGYSNQPQHFGDGTRLSIL.

This clonotype was counted at least ten times. The chain joins TRBV6-1 to TRBJ2-7, with 8 bases identical to TRBD1. With V trimmed by 3 bases and J by 5 bases, 12 bases remained unmatched. The CDR3 is 16 residues long. Germline V gives CDR1 MNHNS, CDR2 SASEGT. CDR3: CASSEDWTGPVDEQYF. DNA of the CDR3: TGTGCCAGCAGTGAGGACTGGACAGGGCCCGTGGACGAGCAGTACTTC.

The CDR3 here is CSARSSGVSYEQYF. The CDR3 DNA reads as TGCAGTGCTAGGTCTAGCGGGGTCTCCTACGAGCAGTACTTC. The chain recombines TRBV20-1 with TRBJ2-7; 9 bases agree with TRBD2. V shed 3 bases, J shed 0 bases, and the junction held 3 bases outside the gene matches. Germline CDR1 reads DFQATT; CDR2 reads SNEGSKA (reference sequence). The CDR3 is made up of 14 amino acids.

Regarding this clonotype: A clone one base away is much larger, so this may be a read error. The CDR3 end shows no conserved phenylalanine or tryptophan, and so a read error is likely. The chain recombines TRBV28 with TRBJ2-7; tentative D call: TRBD2 (6 bases). The CDR3 is 14 amino acids. Germline CDR1 reads MDHEN; CDR2 reads SYDVKM. V shed 7 bases and J shed 2 bases, with 15 bases lying between them. The CDR3 sequence is CASTIIAAPYEQYS. In DNA, the CDR3 is TGTGCCAGCACTATTATAGCGGCCCCCTACGAGCAGTACTCC.

The J gene is TRBJ2-7, the V gene TRBV12-3 or TRBV12-4, with D perhaps given as TRBD1 or TRBD2 (5 bases each). Trimming took off 10 bases at V and 2 bases at J, with 15 bases between the two ends. The CDR3 has 13 residues. This CDR3 reads CATSTGTPYEQYF. The DNA for the CDR3 is TGTGCCACATCAACCGGGACCCCCTACGAGCAGTACTTC.

This clonotype was counted only a few times. The rearrangement uses TRBV20-1 and TRBJ2-7; possible D gene TRBD2, 6 bases. CDR1 DFQATT and CDR2 SNEGSKA come from the germline V gene (reference sequence). Trimming left V 0 bases short and J 7 bases short, with 13 bases between. The CDR3 runs 13 residues. DNA of the CDR3: TGCAGTGCTAGAGATTGGGGGGAAAATGAGCAGTACTTC. It yields the protein CSARDWGENEQYF.

This chain connects TRBV11-2 to TRBJ1-6; no clear D gene. V was shortened by 2 bases and J by 7 bases, with 15 bases between the two germline ends. Germline CDR1 is SGHAT and CDR2 is FQNNGV. The CDR3 has 16 amino acids. The CDR3 DNA reads TGTGCCAGCAGCTTAAAAGGGTGGACTGAAAATTCACCCCTCCACTTT. It yields the protein CASSLKGWTENSPLHF.

This clonotype was seen many times. The gene calls are TRBV4-1 and TRBJ1-5; D possibly corresponds to TRBD1 (6 bases). CDR3 length equals 15 residues. In germline, CDR1 is MGHRA, CDR2 YSYEKL. V was clipped by 0 bases and J by 3 bases, with 9 bases between them. As DNA, the CDR3 is TGCGCCAGCAGCCAAGAAGACAGGCCCAATCAGCCCCAGCATTTT. The encoded protein is CASSQEDRPNQPQHF.

This clonotype was picked up a small number of times. This sequence joins TRBV5-1 and TRBJ2-5; 8 bases align to TRBD1. The CDR3 covers 15 residues. Trimming cost V 0 bases and J 4 bases; bases outside gene matches: 5. The germline V gene has CDR1 SGHRS and CDR2 YFSETQ. In DNA, the CDR3 is TGCGCCAGCAGCTTGGAGGGGACAGGCCCAGAGACCCAGTACTTC. Translated, it gives CASSLEGTGPETQYF.

Worth noting for this clonotype: A read error may explain this, as a much larger clone is one base away. The V gene is TRBV6-5, the J gene TRBJ1-1; D gene uncertain. CDR3 length: 13 amino acids. Trimming stripped 2 bases from V and 0 bases from J, with 4 bases between. Per the germline V gene, CDR1 is MNHEY and CDR2 is SVGAGI. The CDR3 protein is CASSYVMNTEAFF. Here the CDR3 DNA reads TGTGCCAGCAGTTACGTCATGAACACTGAAGCTTTCTTT.

This clonotype was counted at least ten times. The V and J genes are TRBV7-8 and TRBJ1-5; D is uncertain. V lost 5 bases and J 1 base, leaving 15 bases between the germline ends. CDR1 and CDR2 from the germline V gene are SGHVS and FQNEAQ. This CDR3 is built from 16 residues. This CDR3 reads CASSDLAYGSNQPQHF. The CDR3 coding sequence is TGTGCCAGCAGCGACCTCGCATATGGAAGCAATCAGCCCCAGCATTTT.

The sample holds a few counts of this clonotype. The chain joins TRBV15 to TRBJ2-3; 10 bases agree with TRBD1. Trimming removed 5 bases from V and 4 bases from J; junction bases left unmatched: 9. Per germline, CDR1 LNHNV and CDR2 YYDKDF (reference sequence). The CDR3 totals 16 residues. The CDR3 sequence is CATSDPGQGFPDTQYF. CDR3 sequence (DNA): TGTGCCACCAGCGACCCGGGACAGGGGTTTCCAGATACGCAGTATTTT.

Concerning this clonotype itself: A much larger clone lies one base from this, so it may be a read error. This is likely a read error, given that the CDR3 carries no conserved phenylalanine or tryptophan at its end. The V call is TRBV7-9, the J call TRBJ2-7; D is ambiguous. Trimming took 5 bases from V and 6 from J, leaving 11 bases between them. Germline assignment: CDR1 SEHNR and CDR2 FQNEAQ (reference sequence). The CDR3 covers 12 residues. CDR3 residues: CASSPEPREQYI. In DNA form, the CDR3 reads TGTGCCAGCAGCCCCGAGCCCCGCGAGCAGTACATC.

The gene calls are TRBV28 and TRBJ2-5; 7 bases align to TRBD1. The CDR3 is 15 amino acids. J lost 1 base, V lost 4 bases, and 6 bases had no gene match. Germline V gene sequence: CDR1 MDHEN, CDR2 SYDVKM. Written as DNA, the CDR3 is TGTGCCAGCAGTTCGGTGACAGGGAGCCAAGAGACCCAGTACTTC. It translates to CASSSVTGSQETQYF.

This clonotype was recorded many times. The J gene is TRBJ2-2, the V gene TRBV7-8; TRBD2 agrees at 12 bases. The CDR3 extends over 16 amino acids. Germline V gene sequence: CDR1 SGHVS, CDR2 FQNEAQ. The trim removed 4 bases at V and 4 bases at J, leaving 4 bases unmatched. The chain's CDR3 is CASSWRLAGVTGELFF. CDR3 sequence (DNA): TGTGCCAGCAGCTGGCGACTAGCGGGGGTCACCGGGGAGCTGTTTTTT.